Below, 14 T cell receptor beta chains from the same sample are listed, as sequenced in a study of T-cell reconstitution after alpha-beta-depleted transplantation in children. Library preparation (for TCRbeta) was performed with unique molecular identifiers. A single record per CDR3 protein comes from TCRdb applying MiXCR to the PCR reads. Among approximately 500,000 distinct CDR3 sequences listed, about 10% were seen once. Sample: PBMCs, taken before TCRalphabeta/CD19-depleted stem cell transplant. Receptor source: a child aged 2 to 15 with inherited bone marrow failure, due to receive a stem cell transplant.

This clonotype was observed many times. The chain has TRBV4-3 and TRBJ2-5; no clear D. The CDR3 extends over 15 amino acids. Per the germline V gene, CDR1 is LGHNA and CDR2 is YSLEER. V shed 4 bases and J shed 5 bases, with 17 bases lying between them. The CDR3 bases are TGCGCCAGCAGCCCCTCCCAGTGGGTAGGGGAGACCCAGTACTTC. The encoded protein is CASSPSQWVGETQYF.

The sample holds many counts of this clonotype. This chain uses TRBV28 with TRBJ2-2; tentatively, D is TRBD2 (6 bases). The germline CDR1 and CDR2 sequences are MDHEN and SYDVKM. V was clipped by 3 bases and J by 4 bases, with 12 bases between them. There are 15 residues in the CDR3. CDR3 nucleotides: TGTGCCAGCAGTTTTCGGGGGATCCTCACCGGGGAGCTGTTTTTT. Protein product: CASSFRGILTGELFF.

There are many counts of this clonotype. The rearrangement links TRBV29-1 to TRBJ2-1; 13 nucleotides align to TRBD2. Germline CDR1 SQVTM, CDR2 ANQGSEA. The CDR3 consists of 19 residues. The V gene end was trimmed by 7 bases and the J gene end by 0 bases; junction bases not matched to a gene: 15. CDR3 DNA sequence: TGCAGCGGCCGCCGAGGACTAGCGGGAGACAGGAGCTCCTACAATGAGCAGTTCTTC. Its translation: CSGRRGLAGDRSSYNEQFF.

V usage is TRBV12-3 or TRBV12-4 and J usage is TRBJ1-2; TRBD1 is a possible D gene (5 bases). CDR3 length equals 15 residues. The ends were cut back, 8 bases at V and 2 bases at J, with 18 bases in the middle. In nucleotides, the CDR3 is TGTGCCAGCTTTTTCAGAGGGGACGGAAACTATGGCTACACCTTC. Residues: CASFFRGDGNYGYTF.

This clonotype was recorded at least ten times. The V call is TRBV7-8, the J call TRBJ2-1; 8 bases align to TRBD2. Losses at the gene ends were 4 bases for V and 4 bases for J; bases not matched to a gene: 12. Germline V gene data show CDR1 as SGHVS and CDR2 as FQNEAQ. The CDR3 consists of 17 residues. CDR3 residues: CASSSLGGRQGYNEQFF. The DNA for the CDR3 is TGTGCCAGCAGCTCCTTAGGCGGGAGGCAAGGGTACAATGAGCAGTTCTTC.

The V and J genes are TRBV6-5 and TRBJ2-1; a weak D match, TRBD2 (5 bases). Germline V CDR1 and CDR2: MNHEY, SVGAGI. V shed 0 bases and J shed 4 bases, with 16 bases lying between them. The CDR3 covers 17 residues. The CDR3 here is CASSYSNRWGEYNEQFF. CDR3 bases: TGTGCCAGCAGTTACTCCAACCGGTGGGGAGAATACAATGAGCAGTTCTTC.

In its sample, this clonotype was seen many times. The J gene is TRBJ2-7, the V gene TRBV6-4, with D maybe TRBD1 (6 bases). The germline gives CDR1 MRHNA, CDR2 SNTAGT. Trimming removed 2 bases from V and 5 bases from J, with 19 bases in between. The CDR3 is made up of 16 amino acids. CDR3 amino acids: CASSDKTGNPVDEQYF. For the CDR3, the DNA is TGTGCCAGCAGTGACAAAACAGGGAACCCTGTCGACGAGCAGTACTTC.

This clonotype has a count of ten or more. The V and J genes are TRBV19 and TRBJ2-1, with D hard to call. Germline V CDR1 and CDR2: LNHDA, SQIVND (reference sequence). This CDR3 region has 10 residues. V was trimmed by 10 bases and J by 7 bases, leaving 8 bases between them. The CDR3: CATSLNEQFF. The CDR3 DNA reads as TGTGCCACCTCCCTTAATGAGCAGTTCTTC.

The rearrangement links TRBV2 to TRBJ2-6; 8 bases map to TRBD1. The CDR3 sequence is 19 residues long. Germline V gene sequence: CDR1 SNHLY, CDR2 FYNNEI. Unmatched junction bases numbered 11, after V lost 3 bases and J lost 1 base. The CDR3 spells CASSDPHGQGRSGANVLTF. The CDR3 DNA reads TGTGCCAGCAGTGATCCCCACGGACAGGGTCGGTCTGGGGCCAACGTCCTGACTTTC. The entire variable domain, with the rest obtained from reference TRBV2 and TRBJ2-6, is as follows: EPEVTQTPSHQVTQMGQEVILRCVPISNHLYFYWYRQILGQKVEFLVSFYNNEISEKSEIFDDQFSVERPDGSNFTLKIRSTKLEDSAMYFCASSDPHGQGRSGANVLTFGAGSRLTVL.

This clonotype was counted only a few times. This chain uses TRBV20-1 with TRBJ2-3, with 8 bases that match TRBD1. The CDR3 is 13 amino acids. J was trimmed by 5 bases and V by 7 bases; bases with no gene match: 8. Germline V gene lookup returns CDR1 DFQATT and CDR2 SNEGSKA (reference sequence). The CDR3 DNA follows: TGCAGTGTAGACCAGGGGGCGGGAGATACGCAGTATTTT. Encoded protein: CSVDQGAGDTQYF.

This clonotype showed up many times. The rearrangement links TRBV7-9 to TRBJ2-7; possibly TRBD2 for D (7 bases). This CDR3 region has 16 residues. V was pared by 1 base and J by 6 bases, with 19 bases between. Germline CDR1 and CDR2: SEHNR and FQNEAQ (reference sequence). The CDR3 is CASSLVPGGASVEQYF. The CDR3 DNA sequence: TGTGCCAGCAGCTTAGTACCGGGGGGCGCTTCTGTCGAGCAGTACTTC.

V gene TRBV9 combines with J gene TRBJ2-1; 7 positions agree with TRBD2. Per the germline V gene, CDR1 is SGDLS and CDR2 is YYNGEE. The CDR3 loop spans 19 amino acids. V lost 0 bases and J lost 3; bases outside the gene matches: 15. This CDR3 reads CASSVEGWGAGPRYNEQFF. CDR3 nucleotides: TGTGCCAGCAGCGTAGAGGGATGGGGAGCGGGACCCCGCTACAATGAGCAGTTCTTC.

This clonotype was found many times. V is TRBV12-3 or TRBV12-4 and J is TRBJ2-1; TRBD2 matches 10 bases. Losses at the gene ends were 1 base for V and 3 bases for J; bases not matched to a gene: 6. CDR3 size: 17 residues. CDR3 region: CASSLELAGSFYNEQFF. CDR3 nucleotides: TGTGCCAGCAGTTTAGAACTAGCGGGATCGTTCTACAATGAGCAGTTCTTC.

This clonotype was recorded a few times. The rearrangement joins TRBV18 to TRBJ2-1; either TRBD1 or TRBD2 may supply D (5 bases each). The CDR3 has 16 residues. The V gene's germline CDR1 is KGHSH and CDR2 LQKENI. Trimming shortened V by 0 bases and J by 2 bases, and 11 bases separated the two germline ends. The CDR3 reads CASSPPRGVAYNEQFF. The CDR3 region has the DNA TGTGCCAGCTCACCACCGAGAGGGGTCGCCTACAATGAGCAGTTCTTC.